This passage covers 17 T cell receptor beta chains from one sample sequenced in a study of early T cells in non-severe SARS-CoV-2 infection. TCRdb independently ran MiXCR on the 5' RACE reads; one entry per CDR3 protein. Counted here are around 22,000 distinct CDR3 sequences, 3.6% occurring once; the ten biggest clones make up roughly 6%. Sequencing used whole blood. The receptors shown here come from an adult who was a healthcare worker with PCR-confirmed SARS-CoV-2 infection or an uninfected control (not recorded which).

This clonotype was seen ten or more times. The chain has TRBV4-1 and TRBJ1-5; tentatively, D is TRBD1 (5 bases). V lost 0 bases, J lost 4 bases, and 13 bases lay in between. Germline V CDR1 and CDR2: MGHRA, YSYEKL. CDR3 size: 16 residues. CDR3 residues: CASSQDGRGVNQPQHF. For the CDR3, the DNA is TGCGCCAGCAGCCAAGATGGAAGGGGTGTTAATCAGCCCCAGCATTTT.

This clonotype occurred many times. The chain employs TRBV5-8 and TRBJ1-3; no reliable D call. CDR3 length: 13 amino acids. From germline, CDR1 is SGHTS and CDR2 YDEGEE. Trimming stripped 7 bases from V and 6 bases from J, with 14 bases between. The CDR3: CASAGIRENTIYF. The CDR3 DNA follows: TGTGCCAGCGCGGGAATACGTGAAAACACCATATATTTT.

The table lists this clonotype with many counts. The rearrangement joins TRBV19 to TRBJ1-5, with TRBD1 matching over 10 bases. The CDR3 length is 18 residues. The germline CDR1 and CDR2 sequences are LNHDA and SQIVND (reference sequence). V shed 5 bases, J shed 6 bases, and the junction held 16 bases outside the gene matches. CDR3 bases: TGTGCCAGTAGTGGCCTTCAACTCCGGGACAGGGGTACTCAGCCCCAGCATTTT. Its translation is CASSGLQLRDRGTQPQHF.

Many counts were recorded for this clonotype. The chain employs TRBV3-1 and TRBJ1-1; 8 nucleotides agree with TRBD1. Germline-derived CDR1 and CDR2 are LGHDT and YNNKEL (reference sequence). V gave up 4 bases and J gave up 4 bases; unmatched junction bases: 8. This CDR3 comprises 15 residues. The CDR3 region is CASSPARGQGTEAFF. The DNA of the CDR3 is TGTGCCAGCAGCCCCGCCAGGGGGCAGGGCACTGAAGCTTTCTTT.

The table lists this clonotype with many counts. The gene calls are TRBV27 and TRBJ1-1; D is undetermined. The CDR3 sequence is 14 residues long. Per germline, CDR1 MNHEY and CDR2 SMNVEV (reference sequence). V was shortened by 2 bases and J by 4 bases, with 11 bases between the two germline ends. CDR3 amino acids: CASSLEGTGTEAFF. In DNA, the CDR3 is TGTGCCAGCAGTTTAGAGGGTACGGGCACTGAAGCTTTCTTT.

In this sample, this clonotype turned up many times. The V gene is TRBV19, the J gene TRBJ1-5; TRBD1 matches at 9 bases. J was trimmed by 9 bases and V by 5 bases; bases with no gene match: 14. The CDR3 totals 16 residues. The germline CDR1 and CDR2 sequences are LNHDA and SQIVND (reference sequence). The CDR3 loop reads CASSPPGQGEQLPQHF. In DNA, the CDR3 is TGTGCCAGTAGTCCGCCGGGACAGGGAGAACAATTGCCCCAGCATTTT.

The rearrangement links TRBV7-2 to TRBJ1-5; TRBD1 agrees at 7 bases. The V and J ends lost 3 bases and 2 bases, in that order; junction bases with no gene match: 1. The CDR3 contains 14 residues. Germline V gene lookup returns CDR1 SGHTA and CDR2 FQGNSA. The CDR3 here is CASSFTGGNQPQHF. The CDR3 DNA is TGTGCCAGCAGCTTTACAGGGGGCAATCAGCCCCAGCATTTT.

This clonotype was detected many times. The chain is built from TRBV29-1 and TRBJ2-3, with 7 positions matching TRBD2. The CDR3 consists of 11 residues. V was clipped by 5 bases and J by 8 bases; unmatched bases: 4. Germline values: CDR1 SQVTM, CDR2 ANQGSEA. The CDR3 spells CSVTGGGTQYF. In DNA, the CDR3 is TGCAGCGTTACGGGGGGAGGTACGCAGTATTTT.

This clonotype was observed many times. This chain joins TRBV18 and TRBJ2-3; D is unclear. V was shortened by 6 bases and J by 0 bases, with 4 bases between the two germline ends. Germline V lookup: CDR1 KGHSH, CDR2 LQKENI. The CDR3 totals 12 residues. The CDR3 bases are TGTGCCAGCTCGACTAGCACAGATACGCAGTATTTT. It encodes CASSTSTDTQYF.

This clonotype was seen at least ten times. The V gene is TRBV27, the J gene TRBJ1-5; D gene ambiguous. The ends were cut back, 0 bases at V and 5 bases at J, with 17 bases in the middle. In germline, CDR1 is MNHEY, CDR2 SMNVEV (reference sequence). This CDR3 is built from 17 residues. CDR3 sequence reads: CASSLSISGQVDQPQHF. The DNA for the CDR3 is TGTGCCAGCAGTTTATCGATAAGCGGGCAGGTTGATCAGCCCCAGCATTTT.

This clonotype appeared many times. CDR3 nucleotide sequence: TGTGCCAGCAGCTTAAAATCCCCAGGGTACTCCTACGAGCAGTACTTC. Translating gives CASSLKSPGYSYEQYF. The chain is built from TRBV7-8 and TRBJ2-7; possibly TRBD1 for D (5 bases). The CDR3 covers 16 residues. The ends were cut back, 2 bases at V and 0 bases at J, with 14 bases in the middle. CDR1 is SGHVS, CDR2 FQNEAQ, per germline. Full variable domain (remainder filled in from reference TRBV7-8 and TRBJ2-7): GAGVSQSPRYKVAKRGQDVALRCDPISGHVSLFWYQQALGQGPEFLTYFQNEAQLDKSGLPSDRFFAERPEGSVSTLKIQRTQQEDSAVYLCASSLKSPGYSYEQYFGPGTRLTVT.

In its sample, this clonotype is medium-sized. This chain links TRBV12-3 or TRBV12-4 with TRBJ2-5; 7 positions match TRBD1. Germline trimming cut 6 bases from V and 0 bases from J; bases unmatched to any gene: 4. The CDR3 length is 14 residues. The CDR3 region is CASSTGAYQETQYF. The CDR3 region has the DNA TGTGCCAGCAGCACAGGGGCGTACCAAGAGACCCAGTACTTC.

This clonotype was seen many times. J is TRBJ1-1 and V is TRBV20-1; D is unresolved. V was clipped by 0 bases and J by 3 bases, with 11 bases between them. The CDR3 has 14 amino acids. CDR1 is DFQATT, CDR2 SNEGSKA, per germline (reference sequence). The DNA for the CDR3 is TGCAGTGCTAGAGATCAGGATGGCCACACTGAAGCTTTCTTT. This sequence encodes CSARDQDGHTEAFF.

This chain connects TRBV15 to TRBJ2-1; the D is unclear. The CDR3 length is 15 residues. Per the germline V gene, CDR1 is LNHNV and CDR2 is YYDKDF (reference sequence). The ends were cut back, 0 bases at V and 4 bases at J, with 10 bases in the middle. The CDR3 loop is CATSRDALTYNEQFF. The CDR3, as DNA: TGTGCCACCAGCAGAGACGCTCTGACATACAATGAGCAGTTCTTC.

This clonotype was seen repeatedly, ten times or more. The V and J genes are TRBV7-2 and TRBJ2-5; D ambiguous. Germline V CDR1 and CDR2: SGHTA, FQGNSA. There are 11 residues in the CDR3. The V end was cut by 5 bases, the J end by 2 bases, with 3 bases between. CDR3 DNA sequence: TGTGCCAGCAGCCATCAAGAGACCCAGTACTTC. Translated, it gives CASSHQETQYF.

This clonotype has ten or more counts. J is TRBJ1-6 and V is TRBV3-1; 7 bases are shared with TRBD1. The junction had 3 bases not matched to a gene; V was cut back by 1 base and J by 0 bases. This CDR3 is 17 amino acids long. Per the germline V gene, CDR1 is LGHDT and CDR2 is YNNKEL (reference sequence). Here the CDR3 reads CASSQAGGSSYNSPLHF. As DNA, the CDR3 is TGTGCCAGCAGCCAAGCAGGGGGGAGCTCCTATAATTCACCCCTCCACTTT.

This clonotype was seen at least ten times. The chain couples TRBV7-6 to TRBJ2-1; unclear D gene. Germline-derived CDR1 and CDR2 are SGHVS and FNYEAQ. There are 16 residues in the CDR3. Trimming took off 5 bases at V and 8 bases at J, with 22 bases between the two ends. This chain's CDR3 is CASSPMRRGGWDEQFF. As DNA, the CDR3 is TGTGCCAGCAGCCCTATGAGGCGTGGTGGATGGGATGAGCAGTTCTTC.